The clone carrying this T cell receptor (beta chain) was counted only a few times. Its specificity is unknown. The entirety of the isolated RNA underwent reverse transcription, so expressed TCRB transcripts were sequenced. The assay was immunoSEQ multiplex PCR, and TCRdb's table has in-frame clones only and misses some. The profile shows more than 200,000 clones, about a sixth of them singletons. This sample is drawn from a study of beta chain features in type 1 diabetes. Notes on the study in general: For patients, the naive, central memory and Treg TCRB repertoires appeared more alike than for healthy donors. In every one of the four CD4+ subsets, TCRB CDR3s were moderately but significantly shorter in Type 1 diabetes patients.

V was trimmed by 0 bases and J by 5 bases, leaving 17 bases between them. In germline, CDR1 is SGDLS, CDR2 YYNGEE. This CDR3 contains 16 residues. One heparinised draw of blood, averaging about 120 mL, came from each donor. The source of this sequence is a man aged 30-40 years with type 1 diabetes. Sequences were obtained from naive CD4+ T cells from blood. The chain joins TRBV9 to TRBJ2-5; weak D call: TRBD1 (6 bases). The CDR3 here is CASSVDGITTGETQYF. Here the CDR3 DNA reads TGTGCCAGCAGCGTAGACGGGATAACCACAGGGGAGACCCAGTACTTC.